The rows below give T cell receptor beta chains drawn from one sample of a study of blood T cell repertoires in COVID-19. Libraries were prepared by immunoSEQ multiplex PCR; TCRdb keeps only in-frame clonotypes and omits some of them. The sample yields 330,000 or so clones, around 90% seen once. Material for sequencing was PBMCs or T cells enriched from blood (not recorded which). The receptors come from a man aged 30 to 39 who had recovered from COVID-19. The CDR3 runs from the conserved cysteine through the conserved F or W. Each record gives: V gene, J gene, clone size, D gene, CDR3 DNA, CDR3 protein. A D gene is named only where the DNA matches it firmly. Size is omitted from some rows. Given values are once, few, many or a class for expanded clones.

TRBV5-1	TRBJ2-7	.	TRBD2	TGCGCCAGCAGCTTGGCGATTAGCGGGGGCTCCTACGAGCAGTACTTC	CASSLAISGGSYEQYF
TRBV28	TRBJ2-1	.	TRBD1	TGTGCCAGCAGTTTGGACAGGTTGATCTTC	CASSLDRLIF
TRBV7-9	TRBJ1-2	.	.	TGTGCCAGCAGCTTAAACAGTAACTATGGCTACACCTTC	CASSLNSNYGYTF
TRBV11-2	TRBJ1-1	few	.	TGTGCCAGCAGCTTAGAGGGACAAGGGGGTAAAGCTTTCTTT	CASSLEGQGGKAFF
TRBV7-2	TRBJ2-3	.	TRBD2	TGTGCCAGCAGCTTAGACGGAGCGGGGACCACAGATACGCAGTATTTT	CASSLDGAGTTDTQYF
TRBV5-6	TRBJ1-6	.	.	TGTGCCAGCAGCTTCGGTACCCCACCCCTCCACTTT	CASSFGTPPLHF
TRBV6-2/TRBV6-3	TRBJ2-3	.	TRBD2	TGTGCCAGCAGCACCCGTAGCGGGGGCGTAAGCACAGATACGCAGTATTTT	CASSTRSGGVSTDTQYF
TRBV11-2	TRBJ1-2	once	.	TGTGCCAGCAGCCCACAGCCCCCGCCAGGTGGTTATGGCTACACCTTC	CASSPQPPPGGYGYTF
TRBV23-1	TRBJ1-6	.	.	TGCGCCAGCAGCTCCTGGAGCTCCTATAATTCACCCCTCCACTTT	CASSSWSSYNSPLHF
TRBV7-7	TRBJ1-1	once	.	TGTGCCAGCAGCTTATCCAGGGCCACTGAAGCTTTCTTT	CASSLSRATEAFF
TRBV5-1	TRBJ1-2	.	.	TGCGCCAGCAGCTTGCGAACAGAGGGATCCGGCTACACCTTC	CASSLRTEGSGYTF
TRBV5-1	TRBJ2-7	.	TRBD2	TGCGCCAGCAGCAAACCCCTAGCGGGGGGGTTCCACGAGCAGTACTTC	CASSKPLAGGFHEQYF
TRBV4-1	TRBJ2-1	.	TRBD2	TGCGCCAGCAGCCAAGCCCTAGCGGGGGTCCTTTCCGGCAATGAGCAGTTCTTC	CASSQALAGVLSGNEQFF
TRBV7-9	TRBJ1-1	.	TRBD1	TGTGCCAGCAGCCTGCGGGACAGGAAAAACACTGAAGCTTTCTTT	CASSLRDRKNTEAFF
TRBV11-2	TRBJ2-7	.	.	TGTGCCAGCAGCTTAGCGGGGGGCGCGTACGAGCAGTACTTC	CASSLAGGAYEQYF
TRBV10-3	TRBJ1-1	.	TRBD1	TGTGCCATCAGTGATGCTGGCAGGGGGCGAAGCACTGAAGCTTTCTTT	CAISDAGRGRSTEAFF
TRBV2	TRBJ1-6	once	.	TGTGCCAGCCACCTTCGGGGTGTTTCACCCCTCCACTTT	CASHLRGVSPLHF
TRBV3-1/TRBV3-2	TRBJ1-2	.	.	TGTGCCAGCAGCCAAGTCTCAACAGCCTCTGGCTACACCTTC	CASSQVSTASGYTF
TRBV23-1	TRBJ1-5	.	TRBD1	TGCGCCAGCAGTCAATCCTTAGAGGACAGGGAGGAGGGCAATCAGCCCCAGCATTTT	CASSQSLEDREEGNQPQHF
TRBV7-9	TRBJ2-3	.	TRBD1	TGTGCCAGCAGCCTCCGGACAGGAATCACAGATACGCAGTATTTT	CASSLRTGITDTQYF
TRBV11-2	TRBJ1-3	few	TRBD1	TGTGCCAGCAGCTCCGGTTTGGGCAGGGGGATTGGAAACACCATATATTTT	CASSSGLGRGIGNTIYF
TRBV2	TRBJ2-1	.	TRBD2	TGTGCCAGCAGTGGACTAGCGAGATACAATGAGCAGTTCTTC	CASSGLARYNEQFF
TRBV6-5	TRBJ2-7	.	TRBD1	TGTGCCAGCATCCGGACAGGAACCTACGAGCAGTACTTC	CASIRTGTYEQYF
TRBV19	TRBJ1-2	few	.	TGTGCCAGTAGTATAGGGGCAGACTATGGCTACACCTTC	CASSIGADYGYTF
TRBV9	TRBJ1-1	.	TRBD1	TGTGCCAGCAGCGGCACAGGGGGGGCTTTCTTT	CASSGTGGAFF
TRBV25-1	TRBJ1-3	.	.	TGTGCCAGCAGTGCCCCCAGCTCTGGAAACACCATATATTTT	CASSAPSSGNTIYF
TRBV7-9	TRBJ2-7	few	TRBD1	TGTGCCAGCGGGCACGACAGGGGGGCCGAGCAGTACTTC	CASGHDRGAEQYF
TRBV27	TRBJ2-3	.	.	TGTGCCAGCAGTTTATCTCGCGGGGCAGATACGCAGTATTTT	CASSLSRGADTQYF
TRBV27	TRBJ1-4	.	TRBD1	TGTGCCAGCCGACCCCGGACAGGGGCCACTAATGAAAAACTGTTTTTT	CASRPRTGATNEKLFF
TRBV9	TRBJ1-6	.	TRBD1	TGTGCCAGCAGCCCTCATACCGGACAGGGGGTGAGTGATTCACCCCTCCACTTT	CASSPHTGQGVSDSPLHF
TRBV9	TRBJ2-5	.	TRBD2	TGTGCCAGCAGCGTAGGTAGCGGGGGGGTGGAGACCCAGTACTTC	CASSVGSGGVETQYF
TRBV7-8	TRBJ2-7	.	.	TGTGCCAGCAGCTTAGGACAGTACTACGAGCAGTACTTC	CASSLGQYYEQYF
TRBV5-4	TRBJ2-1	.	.	TGTGCCAGCAGCTTGGAACAGGGCAATGAGCAGTTCTTC	CASSLEQGNEQFF
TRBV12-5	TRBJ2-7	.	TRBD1	TGTGCTAGTGGTTTACGCCCAGGGGGTGGGTACGAGCAGTACTTC	CASGLRPGGGYEQYF
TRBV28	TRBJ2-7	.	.	TGTGCCAGCAGCCTAGCTACCTACGAGCAGTACTTC	CASSLATYEQYF
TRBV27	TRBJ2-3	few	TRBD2	TGTGCCAGCAGTTTAGGGGCCCTAGCGGTTAGCACAGATACGCAGTATTTT	CASSLGALAVSTDTQYF
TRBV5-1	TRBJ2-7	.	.	TGCGCCAGCAGCTTGGCCGACACCCACGAGCAGTACTTC	CASSLADTHEQYF
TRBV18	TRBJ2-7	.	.	TGTGCCAGCTCACCAGGGCACCCCTACGAGCAGTACTTC	CASSPGHPYEQYF
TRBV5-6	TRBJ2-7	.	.	TGTGCCAGCAGCCCGGGGTTGGGGAACTACGAGCAGTACTTC	CASSPGLGNYEQYF
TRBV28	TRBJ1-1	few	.	TGTGCCAGCAAAACCACAGGGAACACTGAAGCTTTCTTT	CASKTTGNTEAFF
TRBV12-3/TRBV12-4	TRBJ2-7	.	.	TGTGCCAGCAGTCAAGACTCCTTCTACGAGCAGTACTTC	CASSQDSFYEQYF